The sequence of this T cell receptor (beta chain) was determined in a study of blood T cell repertoires in COVID-19. Study at large: From T cells, B-cell-depleted T cells, or PBMCs came the material, which was cDNA or gDNA.

The CDR3 has 15 amino acids. With 6 bases removed from V and 0 bases from J, the gap between germline ends came to 11 bases. Germline CDR1 is SGHVS and CDR2 is FQNEAQ. TCRdb's copy holds only in-frame clones and misses some; the assay was immunoSEQ multiplex PCR. The sample lists 150,000 to 200,000 clones, roughly 90% occurring once. Ages ranged from about 18 to 90 years, with residence in about two dozen US areas. Sample: PBMCs or T cells enriched from blood (not recorded which). V gene TRBV7-8 combines with J gene TRBJ1-4, with D perhaps matching TRBD1 (6 bases). This TCR was recovered from a human donor with acute COVID-19. The donor label of this sample is uncertain. CDR3 nucleotide sequence: TGTGCCAGCAGGGAACGGACAGCAACTAATGAAAAACTGTTTTTT. Protein sequence: CASRERTATNEKLFF.